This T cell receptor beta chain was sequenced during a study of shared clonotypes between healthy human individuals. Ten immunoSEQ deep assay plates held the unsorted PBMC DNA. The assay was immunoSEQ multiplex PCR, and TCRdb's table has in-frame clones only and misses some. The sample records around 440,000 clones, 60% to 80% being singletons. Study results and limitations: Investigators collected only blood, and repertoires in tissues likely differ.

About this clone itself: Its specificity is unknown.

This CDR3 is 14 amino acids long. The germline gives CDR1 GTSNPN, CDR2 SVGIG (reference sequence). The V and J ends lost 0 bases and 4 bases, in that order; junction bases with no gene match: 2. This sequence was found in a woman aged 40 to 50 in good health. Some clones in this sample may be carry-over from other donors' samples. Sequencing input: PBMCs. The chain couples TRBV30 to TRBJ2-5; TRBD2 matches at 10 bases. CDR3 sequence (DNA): TGTGCCTGGAGTGTACTAGCGGGACGAGAGACCCAGTACTTC. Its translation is CAWSVLAGRETQYF.